This TCR beta chain emerged from a study of T cells in Graves' hyperthyroidism and ophthalmopathy. Amplification targeted TCR beta CDR3 regions from RNA transcripts. Using the HTBI primer set, a first-round RT-PCR was run on the TCR CDR3. TCRdb redid the calling of the multiplex PCR reads with MiXCR, one entry per CDR3 protein. Altogether approximately 100,000 distinct CDR3 sequences are present, 40% to 50% being singletons, with the ten largest covering about a quarter. V lost 4 bases and J lost 2, with 13 bases in between. CDR1 and CDR2 from the germline V gene are SGHNT and YYREEE (reference sequence). This CDR3 region has 15 residues. This clonotype came up a few times.

The material sequenced was blood. This receptor was taken from a man aged 35-49 years with Graves' hyperthyroidism. The chain couples TRBV5-4 to TRBJ2-1; D remains ambiguous. In DNA, the CDR3 is TGTGCCAGCAGCCCGGCGGCGGTTACCTACAATGAGCAGTTCTTC. It specifies CASSPAAVTYNEQFF.